A single sample is the source of the 6 T cell receptor beta chains below, sequenced in a study of T-cell memory formation after mild COVID-19. MiXCR, applied by TCRdb to the 5' RACE reads, yields one record per CDR3 protein. The sample carries 110,000 to 150,000 distinct CDR3 sequences, 13% to 15% recorded once. The material sequenced was PBMCs or a T cell subset sorted from them (not recorded which). The receptors were sampled from an adult woman who had mild COVID-19 (a few samples of this study predate the infection). Cell type and time point are not known.

This clonotype was detected only a few times. V gene TRBV6-5 combines with J gene TRBJ1-1; D is unresolved. The CDR3 is 17 amino acids. The germline CDR1 and CDR2 sequences are MNHEY and SVGAGI. Trimming pared 0 bases from V and 3 bases from J, leaving 17 bases between. The CDR3, as DNA: TGTGCCAGCAGTTACTCGATCGTGTGGACGAGGGACACTGAAGCTTTCTTT. Residues: CASSYSIVWTRDTEAFF.

This clonotype was counted many times. This rearrangement joins TRBV4-1 to TRBJ1-1, with unresolved D. The V gene's germline CDR1 is MGHRA and CDR2 YSYEKL. This CDR3 contains 15 residues. V was trimmed by 1 base and J by 1 base, leaving 10 bases between them. For the CDR3, the DNA is TGCGCCAGCAGCCAAGTCGGTGGGCCGAACACTGAAGCTTTCTTT. The encoded protein is CASSQVGGPNTEAFF.

This clonotype appeared a few times. CDR3 sequence (DNA): TGCGCCAGCAGCTTGCATCCAGGGGACTATGGCTACACCTTC. Protein: CASSLHPGDYGYTF. The gene calls are TRBV5-1 and TRBJ1-2; TRBD1 might be the D (6 bases). Germline lookup yields CDR1 SGHRS and CDR2 YFSETQ. The CDR3 contains 14 residues. V was trimmed by 1 base and J by 3 bases, leaving 10 bases between them.

This clonotype turned up a few times. The V gene is TRBV3-2, the J gene TRBJ1-5. TRBV3-2 is reported as a pseudogene. CDR3 length: 15 amino acids. The CDR3 spells CASSQDPTSNQPQHF. The CDR3 bases are TGTGCCAGCAGCCAAGATCCCACTAGCAATCAGCCCCAGCATTTT.

V gene TRBV7-9 combines with J gene TRBJ2-7, with 14 nucleotides matching TRBD2. Trimming removed 5 bases from V and 1 base from J; junction bases left unmatched: 4. The germline V gene encodes CDR1 SEHNR and CDR2 FQNEAQ (reference sequence). This CDR3 comprises 16 residues. The CDR3 here is CASSPGTSGSSYEQYF. Here the CDR3 DNA reads TGTGCCAGCAGCCCTGGGACTAGCGGGAGTTCCTACGAGCAGTACTTC. The whole variable domain, filled in from reference TRBV7-9 and TRBJ2-7, reads DTGVSQNPRHKITKRGQNVTFRCDPISEHNRLYWYRQTLGQGPEFLTYFQNEAQLEKSRLLSDRFSAERPKGSFSTLEIQRTEQGDSAMYLCASSPGTSGSSYEQYFGPGTRLTVT.

Only a few counts were recorded for this clonotype. The chain's CDR3 is CASSQEGDYEQYF. The CDR3 DNA is TGCGCCAGCAGCCAAGAGGGGGACTACGAGCAGTACTTC. The rearrangement joins TRBV4-1 to TRBJ2-7; D may correspond to TRBD1 or TRBD2 (5 bases each). Germline CDR1 reads MGHRA; CDR2 reads YSYEKL. This CDR3 has 13 residues. Trimming removed 0 bases at V and 3 bases at J, with 6 bases between.